The entry below gives a single TCR beta chain sequence along with its context. CDR3 length: 14 residues. V lost 2 bases to trimming and J lost 0 bases, with 7 bases between them. Germline lookup yields CDR1 ENHRY and CDR2 SYGVKD. These data are taken from a study of blood T cell repertoires in COVID-19. Study summary: T cells, B-cell-depleted T cells, or PBMCs supplied cDNA or gDNA.

Sequenced by immunoSEQ multiplex PCR; TCRdb stores in-frame clones only, minus some. The repertoire holds 250,000 to 350,000 clones, more than 85% seen once, with less than 20% in the top ten. The study assigned cohorts using participant-reported clinical history. Recovered status in Cohort 3 required two negative PCRs, clearance, or symptom resolution. The TCR was taken from a woman between 25 and 40 years old who had recovered from COVID-19. The chain has TRBV10-3 and TRBJ1-1; tentative D call: TRBD1 (6 bases). The sample was PBMCs or T cells enriched from blood (not recorded which). As DNA, the CDR3 is TGTGCCATCAGTGAGGGACAGTTGAACACTGAAGCTTTCTTT. As protein: CAISEGQLNTEAFF.